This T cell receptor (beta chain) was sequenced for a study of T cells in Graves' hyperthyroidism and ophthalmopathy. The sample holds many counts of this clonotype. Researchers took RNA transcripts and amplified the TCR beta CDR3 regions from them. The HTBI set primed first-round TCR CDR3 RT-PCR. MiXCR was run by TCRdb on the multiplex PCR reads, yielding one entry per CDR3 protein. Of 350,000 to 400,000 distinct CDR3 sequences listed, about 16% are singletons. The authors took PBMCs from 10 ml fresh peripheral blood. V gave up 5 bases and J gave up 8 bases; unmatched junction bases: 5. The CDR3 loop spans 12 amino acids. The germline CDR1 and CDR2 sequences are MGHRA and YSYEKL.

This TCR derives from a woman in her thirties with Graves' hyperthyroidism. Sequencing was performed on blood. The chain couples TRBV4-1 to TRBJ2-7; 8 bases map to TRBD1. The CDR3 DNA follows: TGCGCCAGCAGCTCCCGGACAGGGAAGCAGTACTTC. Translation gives CASSSRTGKQYF.